These 17 T cell receptor beta chains were all obtained from the same sample, sequenced in a study of blood T cell repertoires in COVID-19. The repertoire was sequenced with immunoSEQ multiplex PCR; TCRdb's copy has only in-frame clones and lacks some. The table includes fewer than 600,000 clones, approximately 92% detected once. Sequenced: peripheral blood. The receptors here all came from a man between 18 and 35 years old with COVID-19, enrolled during active disease.

As concerns this clone: Other DNA sequences of this sample code for an identical CDR3. The V call is TRBV27, the J call TRBJ2-7, with TRBD2 matching 9 bases. The V gene end was trimmed by 5 bases and the J gene end by 1 base; junction bases not matched to a gene: 0. This CDR3 has 13 amino acids. Germline CDR1 and CDR2: MNHEY and SMNVEV (reference sequence). CDR3 coding DNA: TGTGCCAGCAGTCTAGCGGGGTCCTACGAGCAGTACTTC. This sequence encodes CASSLAGSYEQYF.

V gene TRBV19 combines with J gene TRBJ2-1; TRBD2 matches at 10 bases. J lost 8 bases, V lost 7 bases, and 8 bases had no gene match. Germline V gene sequence: CDR1 LNHDA, CDR2 SQIVND (reference sequence). CDR3 size: 14 residues. The CDR3 spells CASTPSGGAYEQFF. The DNA of the CDR3 is TGTGCCAGTACCCCGAGCGGGGGGGCCTATGAGCAGTTCTTC.

V and J are TRBV11-2 and TRBJ1-4, with D unresolved. The CDR3 is 15 amino acids. Germline V CDR1 and CDR2: SGHAT, FQNNGV. V dropped 3 bases and J dropped 8 bases, with 16 bases sitting between them. The CDR3 DNA follows: TGTGCCAGCAGCTTTAGCCGCGCTGGAGGAGAAAAACTGTTTTTT. It encodes CASSFSRAGGEKLFF.

The CDR3 sequence: CASRAGGRASYEQYF. CDR3 nucleotide sequence: TGTGCCAGCAGGGCCGGCGGGAGGGCCTCCTACGAGCAGTACTTC. V gene TRBV2 combines with J gene TRBJ2-7; 9 bases are shared with TRBD2. There are 15 residues in the CDR3. CDR1 SNHLY and CDR2 FYNNEI come from the germline V gene. V dropped 6 bases and J dropped 0; count of bases not matched to a gene: 6.

This sequence joins TRBV11-3 and TRBJ2-5; D is unresolved. Germline V gives CDR1 SGHNT, CDR2 YENEEA. The CDR3 is 17 residues long. V lost 3 bases and J lost 2, with 19 bases in between. Here the CDR3 DNA reads TGTGCCAGCAGCTTTATCGGCAGGCCACTTACTCAAGAGACCCAGTACTTC. This translates into CASSFIGRPLTQETQYF.

The V and J genes are TRBV3-1 (or the pseudogene TRBV3-2) and TRBJ2-3; 8 bases match TRBD2. Germline V CDR1 and CDR2: LGHDT, YNNKEL (reference sequence). The J segment lost 6 bases and the V segment lost 4 bases, leaving 15 bases of the junction unmatched. This CDR3 contains 17 residues. CDR3 loop: CASSPRGKRGLGDTQYF. DNA of the CDR3: TGTGCCAGCAGCCCGAGGGGCAAGCGGGGGCTCGGGGATACGCAGTATTTT.

The genes are TRBV7-3 and TRBJ1-1; no definite D call. The CDR3 has 13 residues. The V end was cut by 3 bases, the J end by 1 base, with 6 bases between. CDR1 and CDR2 (germline): SGHTA, FQGTGA. CDR3 protein: CASSLQENTEAFF. CDR3 DNA sequence: TGTGCCAGCAGCTTGCAGGAGAACACTGAAGCTTTCTTT.

The chain carries TRBV12-3 or TRBV12-4 and TRBJ2-7; D is possibly TRBD1 (5 bases). The CDR3 spans 12 residues. V dropped 3 bases and J dropped 3 bases, with 6 bases sitting between them. The CDR3 DNA sequence: TGTGCCAGCAGTTTTGACAGCTACGAGCAGTACTTC. Its translation: CASSFDSYEQYF.

The CDR3 DNA sequence: TGTGCCAGCAGCCCAATCAGGGGGATGAACACTGAAGCTTTCTTT. Amino acids: CASSPIRGMNTEAFF. The V and J genes are TRBV6-2 or TRBV6-3 and TRBJ1-1; TRBD1 agrees at 7 bases. V dropped 6 bases and J dropped 0; count of bases not matched to a gene: 7. CDR1 is MNHEY and CDR2 is SVGEGT in the germline V gene. CDR3 size: 15 residues.

This sequence joins TRBV10-1 and TRBJ2-3, with D possibly matching TRBD2 (7 bases). Trimming pared 0 bases from V and 6 bases from J, leaving 13 bases between. Germline V CDR1 and CDR2: WNHNN, SYGVQD (reference sequence). This CDR3 has 15 residues. The CDR3 DNA reads TGCGCCAGCAGTGAGTCGGGTTCGGGGGGCGATACGCAGTATTTT. The encoded protein is CASSESGSGGDTQYF.

The chain couples TRBV5-4 to TRBJ2-6; D might be TRBD1 (5 bases). In germline, CDR1 is SGHNT, CDR2 YYREEE (reference sequence). The ends were cut back, 5 bases at V and 3 bases at J, with 15 bases in the middle. The CDR3 has 16 amino acids. The DNA for the CDR3 is TGTGCCAGCAGAAGTCCAGGGTTCGATGGGGCCAACGTCCTGACTTTC. Translating gives CASRSPGFDGANVLTF.

This chain joins TRBV19 and TRBJ1-1, with no clear D. This CDR3 has 13 amino acids. The ends were cut back, 0 bases at V and 4 bases at J, with 6 bases in the middle. CDR1 is LNHDA, CDR2 SQIVND, per germline (reference sequence). The chain's CDR3 is CASSIERFTEAFF. The DNA for the CDR3 is TGTGCCAGTAGTATAGAGAGATTCACTGAAGCTTTCTTT.

The chain carries TRBV6-5 and TRBJ1-2; D is ambiguous. Germline V CDR1 and CDR2: MNHEY, SVGAGI. The CDR3 is 14 residues long. The V end was cut by 5 bases, the J end by 4 bases, with 14 bases between. Here the CDR3 reads CASSPGRRSYGYTF. DNA of the CDR3: TGTGCCAGCAGTCCCGGACGGAGGAGCTATGGCTACACCTTC.

The chain joins TRBV6-5 to TRBJ1-6; D not certain. V was clipped by 5 bases and J by 5 bases, with 16 bases between them. The length of the CDR3 is 16 residues. The germline V gene has CDR1 MNHEY and CDR2 SVGAGI. CDR3 amino acids: CASSNLGRLDNSPLHF. The CDR3 nucleotides read TGTGCCAGCAGTAACTTGGGCCGTTTAGATAATTCACCCCTCCACTTT.

The chain combines TRBV7-2 with TRBJ2-2; TRBD2 matches at 9 bases. Germline loops: CDR1 SGHTA, CDR2 FQGNSA. The V segment lost 5 bases and the J segment 4 bases; nucleotides outside the gene matches: 2. This CDR3 spans 14 amino acids. CDR3 bases: TGTGCCAGCAGCGTGGGACTAGCCACCGGGGAGCTGTTTTTT. Residues: CASSVGLATGELFF.

The chain combines TRBV3-1 (or the pseudogene TRBV3-2) with TRBJ2-3, with a possible D match to TRBD1 (7 bases). Germline V gives CDR1 LGHDT, CDR2 YNNKEL (reference sequence). V was clipped by 0 bases and J by 4 bases, with 17 bases between them. The CDR3 is 17 amino acids. The CDR3 DNA reads as TGTGCCAGCAGCCAAGAGGTGTCAGGGGGGATCGCAGATACGCAGTATTTT. Protein: CASSQEVSGGIADTQYF.

This clone was counted once. The chain is built from TRBV9 and TRBJ2-1, with 8 nucleotides matching TRBD2. V lost 0 bases to trimming and J lost 1 base; unmatched junction nucleotides: 3. Germline assignment: CDR1 SGDLS and CDR2 YYNGEE. This CDR3 is built from 16 residues. The CDR3 DNA reads TGTGCCAGCAGCGTAGAACCGGGAGGGTCCTACAATGAGCAGTTCTTC. Protein product: CASSVEPGGSYNEQFF.